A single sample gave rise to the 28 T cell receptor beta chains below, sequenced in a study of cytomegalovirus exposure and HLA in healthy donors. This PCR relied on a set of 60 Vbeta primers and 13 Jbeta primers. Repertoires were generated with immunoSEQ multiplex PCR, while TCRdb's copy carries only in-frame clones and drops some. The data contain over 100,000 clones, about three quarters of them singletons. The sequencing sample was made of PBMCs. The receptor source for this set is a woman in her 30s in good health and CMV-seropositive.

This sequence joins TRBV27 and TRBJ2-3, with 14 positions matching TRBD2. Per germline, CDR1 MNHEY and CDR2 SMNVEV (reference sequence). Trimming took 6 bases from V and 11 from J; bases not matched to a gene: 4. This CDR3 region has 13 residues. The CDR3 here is CASSRLAGGRQYF. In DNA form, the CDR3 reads TGTGCCAGCAGCCGACTAGCGGGGGGGAGGCAGTATTTT.

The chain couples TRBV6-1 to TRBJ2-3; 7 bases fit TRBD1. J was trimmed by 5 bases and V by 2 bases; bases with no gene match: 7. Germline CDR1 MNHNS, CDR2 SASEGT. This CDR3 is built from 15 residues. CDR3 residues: CASSEYDRARDTQYF. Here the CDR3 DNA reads TGTGCCAGCAGTGAATACGACAGGGCAAGAGATACGCAGTATTTT.

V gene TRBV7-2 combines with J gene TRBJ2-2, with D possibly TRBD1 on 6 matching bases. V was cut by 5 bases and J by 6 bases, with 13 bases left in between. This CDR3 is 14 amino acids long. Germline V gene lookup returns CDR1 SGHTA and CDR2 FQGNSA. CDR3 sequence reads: CASSAHRVPGELFF. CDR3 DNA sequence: TGTGCCAGCAGCGCTCACAGGGTCCCCGGGGAGCTGTTTTTT.

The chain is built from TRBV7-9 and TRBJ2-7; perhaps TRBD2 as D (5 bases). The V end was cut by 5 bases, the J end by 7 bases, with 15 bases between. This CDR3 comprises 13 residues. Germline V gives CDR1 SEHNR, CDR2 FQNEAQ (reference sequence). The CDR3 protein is CASSQVGIEEQYF. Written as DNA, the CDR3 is TGTGCCAGCAGCCAAGTCGGGATAGAGGAGCAGTACTTC. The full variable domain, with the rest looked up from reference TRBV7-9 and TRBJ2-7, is DTGVSQNPRHKITKRGQNVTFRCDPISEHNRLYWYRQTLGQGPEFLTYFQNEAQLEKSRLLSDRFSAERPKGSFSTLEIQRTEQGDSAMYLCASSQVGIEEQYFGPGTRLTVT.

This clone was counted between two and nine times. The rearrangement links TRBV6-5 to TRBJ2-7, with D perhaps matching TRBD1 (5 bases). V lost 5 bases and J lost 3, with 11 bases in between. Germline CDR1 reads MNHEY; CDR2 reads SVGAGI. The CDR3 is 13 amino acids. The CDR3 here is CASSRGGGYEQYF. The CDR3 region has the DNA TGTGCCAGCAGTAGGGGCGGTGGCTACGAGCAGTACTTC.

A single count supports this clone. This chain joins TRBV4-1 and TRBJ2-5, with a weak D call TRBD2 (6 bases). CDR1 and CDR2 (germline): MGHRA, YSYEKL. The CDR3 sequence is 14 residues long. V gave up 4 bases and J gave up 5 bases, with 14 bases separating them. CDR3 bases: TGCGCCAGCAGCCCCCAGGAGGGGCGGGAGACCCAGTACTTC. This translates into CASSPQEGRETQYF.

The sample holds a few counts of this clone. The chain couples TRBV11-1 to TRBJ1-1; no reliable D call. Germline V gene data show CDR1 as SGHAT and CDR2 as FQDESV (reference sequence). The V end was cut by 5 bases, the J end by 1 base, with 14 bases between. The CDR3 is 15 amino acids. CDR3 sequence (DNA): TGTGCCAGCAGCCCGAGAGGAGGACCGAACACTGAAGCTTTCTTT. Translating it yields CASSPRGGPNTEAFF.

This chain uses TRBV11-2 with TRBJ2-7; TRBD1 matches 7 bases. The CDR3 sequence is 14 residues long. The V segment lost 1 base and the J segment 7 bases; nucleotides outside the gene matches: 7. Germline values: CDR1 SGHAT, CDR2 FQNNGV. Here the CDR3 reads CASSLGQGPLEQYF. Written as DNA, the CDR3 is TGTGCCAGCAGCTTAGGACAGGGTCCCCTTGAGCAGTACTTC. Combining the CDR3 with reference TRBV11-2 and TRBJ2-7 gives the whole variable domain EAGVAQSPRYKIIEKRQSVAFWCNPISGHATLYWYQQILGQGPKLLIQFQNNGVVDDSQLPKDRFSAERLKGVDSTLKIQPAKLEDSAVYLCASSLGQGPLEQYFGPGTRLTVT.

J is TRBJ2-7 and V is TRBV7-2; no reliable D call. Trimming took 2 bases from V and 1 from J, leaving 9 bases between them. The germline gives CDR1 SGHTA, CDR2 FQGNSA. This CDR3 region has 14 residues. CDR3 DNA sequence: TGTGCCAGCAGCTTACTTTCAGGTTCCTACGAGCAGTACTTC. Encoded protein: CASSLLSGSYEQYF.

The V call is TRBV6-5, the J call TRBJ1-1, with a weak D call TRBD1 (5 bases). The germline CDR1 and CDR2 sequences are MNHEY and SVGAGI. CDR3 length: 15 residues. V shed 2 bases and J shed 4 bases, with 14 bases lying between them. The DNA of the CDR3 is TGTGCCAGCAGTTACACCGACAGCCAGTCCACTGAAGCTTTCTTT. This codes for CASSYTDSQSTEAFF.

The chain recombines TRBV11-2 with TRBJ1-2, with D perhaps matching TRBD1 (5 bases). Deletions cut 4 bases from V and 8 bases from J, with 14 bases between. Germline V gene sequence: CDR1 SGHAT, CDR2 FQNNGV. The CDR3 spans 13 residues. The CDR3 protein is CASSSPSGRGYTF. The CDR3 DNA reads TGTGCCAGCAGCTCCCCTTCAGGGAGGGGCTACACCTTC. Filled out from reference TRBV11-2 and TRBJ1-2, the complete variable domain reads EAGVAQSPRYKIIEKRQSVAFWCNPISGHATLYWYQQILGQGPKLLIQFQNNGVVDDSQLPKDRFSAERLKGVDSTLKIQPAKLEDSAVYLCASSSPSGRGYTFGSGTRLTVV.

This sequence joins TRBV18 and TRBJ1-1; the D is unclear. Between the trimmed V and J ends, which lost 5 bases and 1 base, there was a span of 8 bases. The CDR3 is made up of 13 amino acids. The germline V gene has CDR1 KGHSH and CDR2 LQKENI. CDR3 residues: CASSETQNTEAFF. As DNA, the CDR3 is TGTGCCAGCTCAGAGACACAGAACACTGAAGCTTTCTTT.

CDR3 DNA sequence: TGTGCCAGCCGTACCGGGACAGGTACCTCTACGAGTCATTTCTACGAGCAGTACTTC. Protein sequence: CASRTGTGTSTSHFYEQYF. The rearrangement uses TRBV6-7 and TRBJ2-7, with TRBD1 matching over 8 bases. TRBV6-7 counts as an open reading frame of uncertain function. The V and J ends lost 8 bases and 3 bases, in that order; junction bases with no gene match: 24. This CDR3 is 19 amino acids long.

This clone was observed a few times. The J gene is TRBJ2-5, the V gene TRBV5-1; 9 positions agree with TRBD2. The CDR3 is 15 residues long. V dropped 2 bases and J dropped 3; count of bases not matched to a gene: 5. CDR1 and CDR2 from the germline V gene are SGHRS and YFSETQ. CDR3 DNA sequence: TGCGCCAGCAGCTTAGGGGCTAGCGGGGAAGAGACCCAGTACTTC. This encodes CASSLGASGEETQYF.

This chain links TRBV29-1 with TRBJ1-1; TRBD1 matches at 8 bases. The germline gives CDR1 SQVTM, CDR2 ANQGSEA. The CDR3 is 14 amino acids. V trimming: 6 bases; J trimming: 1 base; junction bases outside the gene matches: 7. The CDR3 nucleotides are TGCAGCGTCACGACCGACAGGGGGAACACTGAAGCTTTCTTT. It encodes CSVTTDRGNTEAFF.

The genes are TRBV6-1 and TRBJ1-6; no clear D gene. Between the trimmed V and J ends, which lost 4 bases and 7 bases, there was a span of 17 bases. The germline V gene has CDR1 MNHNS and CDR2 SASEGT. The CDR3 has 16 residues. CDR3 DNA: TGTGCCAGCAGTGGGTCAGGCAGTTCGGTAAATTCACCCCTCCACTTT. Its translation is CASSGSGSSVNSPLHF.

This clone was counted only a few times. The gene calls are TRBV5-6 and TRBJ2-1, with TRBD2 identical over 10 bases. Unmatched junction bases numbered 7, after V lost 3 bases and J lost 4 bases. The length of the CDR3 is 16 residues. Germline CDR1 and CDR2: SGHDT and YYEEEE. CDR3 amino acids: CASSYQRGGYYNEQFF. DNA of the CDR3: TGTGCCAGCAGCTACCAGCGGGGGGGATATTACAATGAGCAGTTCTTC.

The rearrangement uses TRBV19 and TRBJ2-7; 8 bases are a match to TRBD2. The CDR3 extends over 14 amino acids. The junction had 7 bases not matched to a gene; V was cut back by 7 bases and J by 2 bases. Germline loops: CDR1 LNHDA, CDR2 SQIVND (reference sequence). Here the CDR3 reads CASTRTSWTYEQYF. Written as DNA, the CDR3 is TGTGCCAGTACAAGGACTAGCTGGACCTACGAGCAGTACTTC.

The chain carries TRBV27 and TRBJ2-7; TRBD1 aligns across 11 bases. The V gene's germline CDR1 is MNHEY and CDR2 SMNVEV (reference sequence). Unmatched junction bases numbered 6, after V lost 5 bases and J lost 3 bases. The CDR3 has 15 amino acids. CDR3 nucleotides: TGTGCCAGCAGTCTACGTGGGACAGGGGGCTACGAGCAGTACTTC. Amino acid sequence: CASSLRGTGGYEQYF.

The CDR3 DNA follows: TGTGCCATCAGTGTACAGGGTAGCAATGAGCAGTTCTTC. This sequence encodes CAISVQGSNEQFF. The chain carries TRBV10-3 and TRBJ2-1; maybe TRBD1 (6 bases). V was cut by 4 bases and J by 6 bases, with 10 bases left in between. Looked up from germline, CDR1 is ENHRY and CDR2 is SYGVKD. The CDR3 is 13 residues long.

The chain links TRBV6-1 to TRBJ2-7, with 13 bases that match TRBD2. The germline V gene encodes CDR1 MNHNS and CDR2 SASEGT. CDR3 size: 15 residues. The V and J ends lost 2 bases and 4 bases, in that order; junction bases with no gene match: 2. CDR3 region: CASSEPGLAGYEQYF. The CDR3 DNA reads TGTGCCAGCAGTGAACCGGGACTAGCGGGGTACGAGCAGTACTTC.

The chain's CDR3 is CASAGDYNYGYTF. CDR3 bases: TGTGCCAGCGCGGGGGATTACAACTATGGCTACACCTTC. The J gene is TRBJ1-2, the V gene TRBV2; D is possibly TRBD1 (5 bases). Trimming took off 8 bases at V and 2 bases at J, with 12 bases between the two ends. CDR1 is SNHLY, CDR2 FYNNEI, per germline. This CDR3 contains 13 residues.

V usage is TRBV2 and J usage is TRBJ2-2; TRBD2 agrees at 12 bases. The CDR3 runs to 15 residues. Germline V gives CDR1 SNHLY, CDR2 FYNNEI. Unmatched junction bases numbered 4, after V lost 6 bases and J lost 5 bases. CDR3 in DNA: TGTGCCAGCAGCAGGACTAGCGGGGAAACCGGGGAGCTGTTTTTT. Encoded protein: CASSRTSGETGELFF.

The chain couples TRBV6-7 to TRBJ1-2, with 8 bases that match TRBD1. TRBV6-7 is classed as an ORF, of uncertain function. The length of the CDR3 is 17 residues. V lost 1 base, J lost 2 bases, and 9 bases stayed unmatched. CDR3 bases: TGTGCCAGCAGTTACTTCGCAGGGGGCGGTTTGAACTATGGCTACACCTTC. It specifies CASSYFAGGGLNYGYTF.

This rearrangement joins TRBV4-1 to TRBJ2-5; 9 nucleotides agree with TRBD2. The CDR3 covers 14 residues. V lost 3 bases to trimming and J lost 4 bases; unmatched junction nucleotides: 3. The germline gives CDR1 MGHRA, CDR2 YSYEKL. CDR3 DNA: TGCGCCAGCAGCCAGCGGGAGGGGGGAGAGACCCAGTACTTC. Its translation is CASSQREGGETQYF.

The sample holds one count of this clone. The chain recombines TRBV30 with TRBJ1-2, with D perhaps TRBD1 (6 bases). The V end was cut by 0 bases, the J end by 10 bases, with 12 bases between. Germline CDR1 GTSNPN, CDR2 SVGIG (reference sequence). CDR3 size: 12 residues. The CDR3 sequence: CAWSVGGRDYTF. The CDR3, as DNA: TGTGCCTGGAGTGTAGGGGGAAGGGACTACACCTTC.

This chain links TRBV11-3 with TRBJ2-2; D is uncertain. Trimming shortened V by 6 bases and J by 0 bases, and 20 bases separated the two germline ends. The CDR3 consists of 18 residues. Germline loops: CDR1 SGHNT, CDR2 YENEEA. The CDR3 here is CASSPGGTPLANTGELFF. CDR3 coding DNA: TGTGCCAGCAGTCCCGGCGGCACACCCTTGGCGAACACCGGGGAGCTGTTTTTT.

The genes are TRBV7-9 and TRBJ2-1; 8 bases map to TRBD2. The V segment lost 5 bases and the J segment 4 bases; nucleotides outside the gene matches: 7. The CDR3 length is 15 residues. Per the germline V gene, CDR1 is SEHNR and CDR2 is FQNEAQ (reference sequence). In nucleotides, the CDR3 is TGTGCCAGCAGCCGTCCCGGGGGGGGGTACAATGAGCAGTTCTTC. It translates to CASSRPGGGYNEQFF.